The clone carrying this TCR beta chain was seen many times. Its specificity is not known. The CDR3 is made up of 15 amino acids. J gave up 6 bases and V 4 bases, and 8 bases lay outside the gene matches. Study-wide findings and caveats: The TCR gene usage of tumor memory CD4+ T cells clustered together with blood and lymph node memory CD4+ cells and with lymph node naive CD4+ cells. Under 2% of tumor Treg sequences matched blood Tregs or memory cells. Greatest tumor Treg TCR overlap was with tumor naive CD4+ cells.

TRBV12-4/TRBJ1-2 clonotypes were amplified with adaptor-ligated barcode primers. TCRdb processed the multiplex PCR reads anew with MiXCR; each CDR3 protein has one entry. There are under 2,000 distinct CDR3 sequences in the sample; around 4% occur only once, and less than 60% lies in the top ten. Naive CD4+ cells had CD25+ Tregs removed. The V gene is TRBV12-3 or TRBV12-4, the J gene TRBJ1-2, with 10 positions matching TRBD1. The sequence derives from a female donor with breast cancer. Material for sequencing was naive CD4+ T cells sorted from blood. Subset: naive CD4+ T cells, CD4+CD45RA+CD25-. The CDR3 DNA follows: TGTGCCAGCAGTTCAACCGGGACAGGGGAAGATGGCTACACCTTC. This translates into CASSSTGTGEDGYTF.